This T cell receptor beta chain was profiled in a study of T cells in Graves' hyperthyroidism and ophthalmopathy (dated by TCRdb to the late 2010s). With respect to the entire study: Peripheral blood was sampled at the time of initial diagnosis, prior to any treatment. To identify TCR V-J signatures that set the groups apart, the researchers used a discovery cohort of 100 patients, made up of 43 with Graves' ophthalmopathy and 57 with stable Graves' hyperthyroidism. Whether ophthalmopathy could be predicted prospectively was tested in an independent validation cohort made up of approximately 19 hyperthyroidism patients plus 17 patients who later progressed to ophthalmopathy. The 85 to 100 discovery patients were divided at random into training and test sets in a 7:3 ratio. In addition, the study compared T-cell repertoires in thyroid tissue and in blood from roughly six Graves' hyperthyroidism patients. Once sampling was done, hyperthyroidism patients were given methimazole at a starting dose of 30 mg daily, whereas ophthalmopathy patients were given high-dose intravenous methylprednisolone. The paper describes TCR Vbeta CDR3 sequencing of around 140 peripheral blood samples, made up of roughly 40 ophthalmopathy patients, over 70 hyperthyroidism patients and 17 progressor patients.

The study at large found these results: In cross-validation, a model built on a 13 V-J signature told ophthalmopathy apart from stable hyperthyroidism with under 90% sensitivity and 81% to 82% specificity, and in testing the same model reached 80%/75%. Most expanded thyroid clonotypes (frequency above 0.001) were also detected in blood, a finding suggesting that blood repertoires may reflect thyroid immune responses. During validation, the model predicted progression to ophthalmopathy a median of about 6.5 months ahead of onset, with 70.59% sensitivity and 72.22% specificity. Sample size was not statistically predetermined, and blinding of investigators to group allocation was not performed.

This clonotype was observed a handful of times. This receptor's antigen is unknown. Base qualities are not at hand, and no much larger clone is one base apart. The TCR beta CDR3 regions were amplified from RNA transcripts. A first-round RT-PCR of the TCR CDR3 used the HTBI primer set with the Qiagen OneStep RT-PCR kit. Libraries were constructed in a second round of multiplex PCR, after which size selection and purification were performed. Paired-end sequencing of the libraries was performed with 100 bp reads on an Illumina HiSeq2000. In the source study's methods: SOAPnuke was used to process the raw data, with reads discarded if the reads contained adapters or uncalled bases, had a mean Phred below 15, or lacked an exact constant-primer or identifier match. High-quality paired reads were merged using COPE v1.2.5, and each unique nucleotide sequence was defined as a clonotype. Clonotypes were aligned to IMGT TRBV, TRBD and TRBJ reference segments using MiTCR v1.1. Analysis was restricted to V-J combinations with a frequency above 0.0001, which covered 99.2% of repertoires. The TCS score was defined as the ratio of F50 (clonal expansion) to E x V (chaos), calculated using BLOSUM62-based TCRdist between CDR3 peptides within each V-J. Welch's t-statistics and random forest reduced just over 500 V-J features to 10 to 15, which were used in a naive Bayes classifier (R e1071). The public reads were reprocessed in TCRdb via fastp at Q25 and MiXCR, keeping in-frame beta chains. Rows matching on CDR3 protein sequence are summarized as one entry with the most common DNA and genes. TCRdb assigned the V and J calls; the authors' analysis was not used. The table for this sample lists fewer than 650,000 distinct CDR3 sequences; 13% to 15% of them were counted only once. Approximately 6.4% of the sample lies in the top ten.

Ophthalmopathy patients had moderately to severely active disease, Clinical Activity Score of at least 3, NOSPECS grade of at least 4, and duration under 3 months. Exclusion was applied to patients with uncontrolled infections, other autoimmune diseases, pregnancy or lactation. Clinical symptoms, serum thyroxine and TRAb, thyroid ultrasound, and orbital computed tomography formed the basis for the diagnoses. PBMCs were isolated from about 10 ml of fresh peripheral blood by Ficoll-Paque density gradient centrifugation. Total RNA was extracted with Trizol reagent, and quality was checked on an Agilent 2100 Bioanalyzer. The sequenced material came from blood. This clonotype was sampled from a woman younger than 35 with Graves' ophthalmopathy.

The nucleotides are TGTGCCAGCAGCCAAGCCTATGAGACGGCAACTAATGAAAAACTGTTTTTT. This yields the protein CASSQAYETATNEKLFF. The chain was built from TRBV4-2 and TRBJ1-4, with the D gene call left open. CDR1 LGHNA and CDR2 YNFKEQ were looked up in the germline V gene. V is cut by 1 base and J by 0 bases, and the space between the germline ends is 12 bases. Taken from cysteine to phenylalanine, the CDR3 has 17 residues. Just CDR3 DNA is preserved here, 51 bases in frame from base 1.